This passage covers 27 T cell receptor beta chains from one sample sequenced in a study of blood T cell repertoires in COVID-19. The method was immunoSEQ multiplex PCR; TCRdb's version includes in-frame clones alone and lacks a portion of them. The sample lists under 150,000 clones, 85% to 90% occurring once. What was sequenced was peripheral blood. These receptors all come from a man aged 65-85 years with active COVID-19.

The chain couples TRBV10-3 to TRBJ1-2, with 9 bases that match TRBD1. Trimming took 1 base from V and 8 from J; bases not matched to a gene: 5. The CDR3 is 14 residues long. In germline, CDR1 is ENHRY, CDR2 SYGVKD. The CDR3, as DNA: TGTGCCATCAGTGAGTTGGACAGGGGTGGGGGCTACACCTTC. It codes for CAISELDRGGGYTF.

CDR3 nucleotide sequence: TGCGCCAGCAGTGAGAACAGCATCACAGATACGCAGTATTTT. Translation gives CASSENSITDTQYF. The chain employs TRBV10-2 and TRBJ2-3; D gene uncertain. The V end lost 2 bases, the J end lost 2 bases, and 8 bases lay between the germline ends. This CDR3 contains 14 residues. Germline V gene data show CDR1 as WSHSY and CDR2 as SAAADI.

The rearrangement joins TRBV15 to TRBJ1-2, with 7 nucleotides matching TRBD1. The germline V gene has CDR1 LNHNV and CDR2 YYDKDF (reference sequence). J lost 8 bases, V lost 3 bases, and 6 bases had no gene match. This CDR3 contains 13 residues. In DNA form, the CDR3 reads TGTGCCACCAGCAGTGACAGGGTTCGGGGCTACACCTTC. It encodes CATSSDRVRGYTF.

J is TRBJ2-7 and V is TRBV5-4, with 9 bases identical to TRBD1. The V segment lost 3 bases and the J segment 1 base; nucleotides outside the gene matches: 2. Germline values: CDR1 SGHNT, CDR2 YYREEE (reference sequence). CDR3 size: 14 residues. CDR3 bases: TGTGCCAGCAGCTGGGACAGGGAATCCTACGAGCAGTACTTC. Protein sequence: CASSWDRESYEQYF.

In this sample, this clone turned up once. J is TRBJ2-2 and V is TRBV7-9, with D tentatively TRBD2 (5 bases). V was shortened by 5 bases and J by 3 bases, with 7 bases between the two germline ends. There are 13 residues in the CDR3. Germline V gene sequence: CDR1 SEHNR, CDR2 FQNEAQ (reference sequence). This CDR3 is CASSPGDTGELFF. For the CDR3, the DNA is TGTGCCAGCAGCCCCGGGGACACCGGGGAGCTGTTTTTT.

V gene TRBV27 combines with J gene TRBJ2-3; D remains unclear. V was cut by 0 bases and J by 2 bases, with 9 bases left in between. CDR3 size: 15 residues. Germline loops: CDR1 MNHEY, CDR2 SMNVEV (reference sequence). Written as DNA, the CDR3 is TGTGCCAGCAGTTTATCCTCCCGGTACACAGATACGCAGTATTTT. Protein sequence: CASSLSSRYTDTQYF.

The chain has TRBV14 and TRBJ2-7; TRBD2 might be the D (6 bases). The CDR3 length is 17 residues. Germline V gene data show CDR1 as SGHDN and CDR2 as FVKESK. Trimming took 7 bases from V and 5 from J, leaving 27 bases between them. CDR3 sequence reads: CASKLARRGRSPNEQYF. The DNA of the CDR3 is TGTGCCAGCAAGTTGGCGAGGAGGGGTCGGTCCCCGAACGAGCAGTACTTC.

The chain carries TRBV9 and TRBJ2-1; D remains unclear. Germline-derived CDR1 and CDR2 are SGDLS and YYNGEE. Trimming removed 0 bases at V and 0 bases at J, with 7 bases between. This CDR3 has 15 amino acids. The CDR3 DNA is TGTGCCAGCAGCGTAGACAGCAGCTCCTACAATGAGCAGTTCTTC. This codes for CASSVDSSSYNEQFF.

The gene calls are TRBV20-1 and TRBJ2-5; 7 bases are a match to TRBD2. Germline CDR1 reads DFQATT; CDR2 reads SNEGSKA (reference sequence). This CDR3 has 17 amino acids. J lost 7 bases, V lost 3 bases, and 20 bases had no gene match. The chain's CDR3 is CSASLLASGGGSGTQYF. The CDR3 DNA reads TGCAGTGCTAGTTTACTCGCTAGCGGAGGCGGTAGTGGGACCCAGTACTTC.

This chain links TRBV4-3 with TRBJ2-3; 10 bases fit TRBD1. The CDR3 is made up of 15 amino acids. From germline, CDR1 is LGHNA and CDR2 YSLEER. V lost 1 base, J lost 6 bases, and 4 bases stayed unmatched. CDR3 nucleotides: TGCGCCAGCAGCCAAGGGACAGGGGGGAGGGATACGCAGTATTTT. It is translated as CASSQGTGGRDTQYF.

The CDR3 protein is CASSKDRGLSGANVLTF. Written as DNA, the CDR3 is TGTGCCAGCAGCAAGGACAGGGGGTTATCTGGGGCCAACGTCCTGACTTTC. The chain uses TRBV5-5 and TRBJ2-6; TRBD1 aligns across 10 bases. This CDR3 is built from 17 residues. J gave up 1 base and V 4 bases, and 5 bases lay outside the gene matches. Germline V gene lookup returns CDR1 SGHKS and CDR2 YYEKEE (reference sequence).

This rearrangement joins TRBV6-2 or TRBV6-3 to TRBJ1-5; 8 bases match TRBD1. CDR3 length equals 15 residues. Unmatched junction bases numbered 9, after V lost 4 bases and J lost 7 bases. Germline values: CDR1 MNHEY, CDR2 SVGEGT. CDR3 nucleotide sequence: TGTGCCAGCAGTTTGACCGGACAGGGCTACCAGCCCCAGCATTTT. Protein: CASSLTGQGYQPQHF.

CDR3 loop: CASSSRFGGGETEAFF. As DNA, the CDR3 is TGCGCCAGCAGCTCCCGGTTCGGGGGGGGAGAGACTGAAGCTTTCTTT. The V and J genes are TRBV5-1 and TRBJ1-1; perhaps TRBD1 as D (5 bases). This CDR3 region has 16 residues. The germline V and J ends were trimmed by 3 bases and 5 bases, with 20 bases remaining between them. Germline CDR1 SGHRS, CDR2 YFSETQ.

The sample holds one count of this clone. This chain links TRBV9 with TRBJ2-3, with TRBD2 as a possible D gene (5 bases). CDR3 size: 14 residues. The germline gives CDR1 SGDLS, CDR2 YYNGEE. V was shortened by 7 bases and J by 0 bases, with 12 bases between the two germline ends. CDR3 amino acids: CASDGGSSTDTQYF. As DNA, the CDR3 is TGTGCCAGCGATGGCGGGTCTAGCACAGATACGCAGTATTTT.

V is TRBV5-1 and J is TRBJ2-5, with 10 bases lining up with TRBD2. CDR1 and CDR2 from the germline V gene are SGHRS and YFSETQ. The V and J ends lost 0 bases and 1 base, in that order; junction bases with no gene match: 12. The CDR3 covers 19 residues. CDR3: CASSLVGLAGAGPQETQYF. Here the CDR3 DNA reads TGCGCCAGCAGCTTGGTAGGCCTAGCGGGAGCCGGGCCCCAAGAGACCCAGTACTTC.

The V call is TRBV6-5, the J call TRBJ2-3; 7 bases map to TRBD1. V was pared by 6 bases and J by 4 bases, with 7 bases of the junction left unmatched. Looked up from germline, CDR1 is MNHEY and CDR2 is SVGAGI. CDR3 length: 14 residues. The CDR3 spells CASRSSGQPDTQYF. Here the CDR3 DNA reads TGTGCCAGCAGGAGCTCGGGACAGCCAGATACGCAGTATTTT.

The J gene is TRBJ2-6, the V gene TRBV18, with 10 bases lining up with TRBD1. Trimming cost V 3 bases and J 3 bases; bases outside gene matches: 8. Germline CDR1 and CDR2: KGHSH and LQKENI. CDR3 size: 18 residues. In nucleotides, the CDR3 is TGTGCCAGCTCACCGCGAAGGGACAGGGGAAGTGGGGCCAACGTCCTGACTTTC. As protein: CASSPRRDRGSGANVLTF.

The V and J genes are TRBV19 and TRBJ2-3, with D perhaps TRBD1 (5 bases). The CDR3 covers 14 residues. Trimming stripped 7 bases from V and 0 bases from J, with 11 bases between. The germline V gene has CDR1 LNHDA and CDR2 SQIVND (reference sequence). The DNA of the CDR3 is TGTGCCAGTAAGGGCACAGGTAGCACAGATACGCAGTATTTT. The encoded protein is CASKGTGSTDTQYF.

This chain connects TRBV29-1 to TRBJ2-1; 7 bases map to TRBD1. Germline CDR1 reads SQVTM; CDR2 reads ANQGSEA. The CDR3 spans 14 residues. J gave up 5 bases and V 6 bases, and 10 bases lay outside the gene matches. CDR3 region: CSVGRQGPHNEQFF. The CDR3 region has the DNA TGCAGCGTAGGGAGACAGGGCCCCCACAATGAGCAGTTCTTC.

The CDR3 spells CASSLDQGVRETQYF. The CDR3 coding sequence is TGCGCCAGCAGCCTCGACCAGGGGGTCAGAGAGACCCAGTACTTC. V is TRBV4-3 and J is TRBJ2-5, with 7 bases lining up with TRBD1. The CDR3 runs to 15 residues. Looked up from germline, CDR1 is LGHNA and CDR2 is YSLEER. V lost 4 bases, J lost 4 bases, and 9 bases stayed unmatched.

This chain uses TRBV5-1 with TRBJ2-1; no definite D call. Germline CDR1 and CDR2: SGHRS and YFSETQ. Trimming removed 3 bases at V and 8 bases at J, with 21 bases between. The CDR3 extends over 16 amino acids. The CDR3 loop reads CASSSDASGATDEQFF. The CDR3 DNA reads as TGCGCCAGCAGCTCTGACGCTAGTGGTGCCACCGATGAGCAGTTCTTC.

The rearrangement links TRBV12-1 to TRBJ2-2; the D call TRBD1 from the table was never checked on the DNA. TRBV12-1 is annotated as a pseudogene. The CDR3 contains 12 residues. The CDR3 reads CASSLRTGELFF. The CDR3 coding sequence is TGTGCCAGCAGCCTCAGGACCGGGGAGCTGTTTTTT.

This sequence joins TRBV24-1 and TRBJ2-1; TRBD1 might be the D (5 bases). CDR1 is KGHDR, CDR2 SFDVKD, per germline. The CDR3 runs 14 residues. Trimming removed 2 bases at V and 10 bases at J, with 14 bases between. CDR3 sequence (DNA): TGTGCCACCAGTGATTGGGGCAGGGCGCCCGAGCAGTTCTTC. Its protein is CATSDWGRAPEQFF.

The rearrangement links TRBV10-2 to TRBJ1-1; TRBD1 matches 8 bases. The CDR3 has 15 amino acids. CDR1 WSHSY and CDR2 SAAADI come from the germline V gene. V lost 7 bases and J lost 0; bases outside the gene matches: 7. As DNA, the CDR3 is TGCGCCAGCACCTCGAGGACAGGGCTGAACACTGAAGCTTTCTTT. It translates to CASTSRTGLNTEAFF.

The CDR3 DNA is TGTGCCAGCAGCTTAAACGCGGTCGGGGATGAGCAGTTCTTC. It translates to CASSLNAVGDEQFF. The rearrangement uses TRBV7-3 and TRBJ2-1; tentatively, D is TRBD2 (5 bases). The ends were cut back, 1 base at V and 8 bases at J, with 12 bases in the middle. Germline loops: CDR1 SGHTA, CDR2 FQGTGA. The CDR3 loop spans 14 amino acids.

As DNA, the CDR3 is TGTGCCAGCAGCCAAGTGAGGGAGCAGTACTTC. Its translation is CASSQVREQYF. The chain carries TRBV14 and TRBJ2-7; D unresolved. CDR1 SGHDN and CDR2 FVKESK come from the germline V gene. V was trimmed by 1 base and J by 7 bases, leaving 5 bases between them. The CDR3 length is 11 residues.

The chain recombines TRBV7-2 with TRBJ1-2; TRBD1 agrees at 8 bases. Germline V gene data show CDR1 as SGHTA and CDR2 as FQGNSA. V lost 2 bases to trimming and J lost 5 bases; unmatched junction nucleotides: 4. CDR3 length: 14 amino acids. DNA of the CDR3: TGTGCCAGCAGCTTAATCCAGGGGGCTTATGGCTACACCTTC. Translating gives CASSLIQGAYGYTF.